Listed below are T cell receptor beta chains from one sample, sequenced in a study of T cell changes during pregnancy in multiple sclerosis. Only in-frame clones appear in the TCRdb table, and some are missing; sequencing was by immunoSEQ multiplex PCR. The sample includes over 25,000 clones, about nine tenths of them seen just once. This material consisted of CD8+ T cells from peripheral blood mononuclear cells, taken in the second trimester of pregnancy. The receptors were sampled from a female donor with multiple sclerosis, enrolled in a pregnancy study. Both conserved end residues are part of each CDR3. D genes are given only for firm matches. Rows give clone size only sometimes, using once, few, many, or a class for an expanded clone.

>NA|TRBV5-5|NA|TRBJ1-1
CASSPTGYATEAFF
TGTGCCAGCAGTCCCACAGGGTATGCCACTGAAGCTTTCTTT
>TRBD2|TRBV9|NA|TRBJ2-7
CASSVGTSGVYEQYF
TGTGCCAGCAGCGTAGGGACTAGCGGGGTCTACGAGCAGTACTTC
>NA|TRBV15|medium-sized|TRBJ2-7
CATSRDSSIPSYEQYF
TGTGCCACCAGCAGAGATAGCAGCATTCCTTCCTACGAGCAGTACTTC
>NA|TRBV7-6|NA|TRBJ1-1
CASSLGRGSVNTEAFF
TGTGCCAGCAGCTTAGGTCGGGGAAGCGTGAACACTGAAGCTTTCTTT
>TRBD1|TRBV10-3|NA|TRBJ1-2
CAISESQGAAYGYTF
TGTGCCATCAGTGAGTCTCAGGGGGCGGCCTATGGCTACACCTTC
>TRBD2|TRBV5-4|NA|TRBJ2-3
CASSPSGLAVAGGGTDTQYF
TGTGCCAGCAGCCCATCTGGACTAGCGGTCGCTGGGGGTGGCACAGATACGCAGTATTTT
>NA|TRBV27|NA|TRBJ2-5
CASRTVSGTQETQYF
TGTGCCAGCAGGACGGTCTCCGGGACACAAGAGACCCAGTACTTC
>NA|TRBV21-1|NA|TRBJ2-2
CASSNQDSNTGELFF
TGTGCCAGCAGCAATCAGGACAGTAACACCGGGGAGCTGTTTTTT
>NA|TRBV7-6|few|TRBJ1-2
CASSSLRGHSGAGNYGYTF
TGTGCCAGCAGCTCCCTTCGGGGACACTCTGGCGCAGGTAACTATGGCTACACCTTC
>TRBD1|TRBV6-1|NA|TRBJ1-3
CASSVLKGTASGNTIYF
TGTGCCAGCAGTGTACTGAAAGGGACAGCCTCTGGAAACACCATATATTTT
>TRBD1|TRBV5-4|once|TRBJ2-7
CASSQAPGGSYEQYF
TGCGCCAGCAGCCAAGCCCCAGGGGGCTCCTACGAGCAGTACTTC
>TRBD2|TRBV5-4|NA|TRBJ2-7
CASSLGLGSGGAVRDNEQYF
TGTGCCAGCAGCCTGGGGTTGGGTAGCGGGGGGGCCGTTAGGGATAACGAGCAGTACTTC
>TRBD1|TRBV19|NA|TRBJ1-1
CASSPRPGQAMNTEAFF
TGTGCCAGTAGTCCCCGACCGGGACAGGCAATGAACACTGAAGCTTTCTTT
>NA|TRBV27|once|TRBJ1-2
CASSLWGQGGYGYTF
TGTGCCAGCAGTTTATGGGGCCAGGGAGGTTATGGCTACACCTTC
>NA|TRBV19|NA|TRBJ2-7
CASSIVTGVREQYF
TGTGCCAGTAGTATCGTAACGGGAGTTCGCGAGCAGTACTTC
>NA|TRBV7-9|NA|TRBJ1-2
CASSVQVQGGYTF
TGTGCCAGCAGCGTTCAGGTTCAGGGTGGCTACACCTTC
>NA|TRBV5-6|once|TRBJ2-2
CASSLDRGNTGELFF
TGTGCCAGCAGCTTGGATCGGGGGAACACCGGGGAGCTGTTTTTT
>TRBD2|TRBV6-8|NA|TRBJ2-3
CASSYSVLAGAQGTDTQYF
TGTGCCAGCAGTTACTCGGTGCTAGCGGGGGCTCAGGGCACAGATACGCAGTATTTT
>NA|TRBV6-6|NA|TRBJ2-1
CASSYGERNNEQFF
TGTGCCAGCAGTTACGGTGAGCGGAACAATGAGCAGTTCTTC
>NA|TRBV6-6|NA|TRBJ2-5
CASSSADQETQYF
TGTGCCAGCAGTTCGGCGGATCAAGAGACCCAGTACTTC
>NA|TRBV30|NA|TRBJ1-5
CAWSTSSSNQPQHF
TGTGCCTGGAGTACATCTTCTAGCAATCAGCCCCAGCATTTT
>NA|TRBV10-2|NA|TRBJ1-1
CASIKVLTGTEAFF
TGCGCCAGCATTAAGGTTCTTACGGGCACTGAAGCTTTCTTT